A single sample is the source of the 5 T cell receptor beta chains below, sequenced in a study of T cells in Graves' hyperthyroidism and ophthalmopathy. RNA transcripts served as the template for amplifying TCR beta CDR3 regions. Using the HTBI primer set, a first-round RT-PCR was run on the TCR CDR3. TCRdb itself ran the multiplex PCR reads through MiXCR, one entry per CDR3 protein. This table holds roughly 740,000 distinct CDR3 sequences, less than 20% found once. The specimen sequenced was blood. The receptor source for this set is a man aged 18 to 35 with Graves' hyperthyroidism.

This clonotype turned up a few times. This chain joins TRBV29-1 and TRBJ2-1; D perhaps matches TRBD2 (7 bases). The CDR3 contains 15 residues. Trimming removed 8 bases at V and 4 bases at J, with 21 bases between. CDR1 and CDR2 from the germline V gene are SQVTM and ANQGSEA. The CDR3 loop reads CSLPGPGGMYNEQFF. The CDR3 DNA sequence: TGCAGCCTCCCAGGCCCGGGGGGCATGTACAATGAGCAGTTCTTC.

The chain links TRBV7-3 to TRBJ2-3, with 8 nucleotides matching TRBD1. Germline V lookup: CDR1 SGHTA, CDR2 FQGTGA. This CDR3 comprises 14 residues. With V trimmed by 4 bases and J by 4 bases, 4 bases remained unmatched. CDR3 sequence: CASSSPDRADTQYF. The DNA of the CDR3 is TGTGCCAGCAGCTCCCCGGACAGGGCAGATACGCAGTATTTT.

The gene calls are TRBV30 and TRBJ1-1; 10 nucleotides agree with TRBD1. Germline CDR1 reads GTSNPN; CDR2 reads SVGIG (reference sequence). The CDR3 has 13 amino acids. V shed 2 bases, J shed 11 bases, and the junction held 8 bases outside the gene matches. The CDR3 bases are TGTGCCTGGAGTTCCGGGACAGGGGATCGGGCTTTCTTT. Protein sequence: CAWSSGTGDRAFF.

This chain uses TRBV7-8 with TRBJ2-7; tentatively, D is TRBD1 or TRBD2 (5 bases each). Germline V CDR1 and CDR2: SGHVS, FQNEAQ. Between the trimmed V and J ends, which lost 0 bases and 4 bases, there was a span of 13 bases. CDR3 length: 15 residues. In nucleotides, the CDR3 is TGTGCCAGCAGCTTAGCGGGGGTATCAGTTTACGAGCAGTACTTC. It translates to CASSLAGVSVYEQYF.

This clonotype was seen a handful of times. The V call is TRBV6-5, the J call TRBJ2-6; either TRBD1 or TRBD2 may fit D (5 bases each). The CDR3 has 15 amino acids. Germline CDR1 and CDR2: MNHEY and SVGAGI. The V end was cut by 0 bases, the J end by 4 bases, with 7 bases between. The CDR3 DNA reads TGTGCCAGCAGTTACTCCGGGGCGGGGGCCAACGTCCTGACTTTC. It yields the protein CASSYSGAGANVLTF.